Listed here are 14 T cell receptor beta chains from one sample, sequenced in a study of blood T cell repertoires in COVID-19 (TCRdb year 2020). Library construction relied on the immunoSEQ multiplex PCR assay. TCRdb took over this immuneACCESS table, retaining in-frame rearrangements with V and J assigned. Such tables are incomplete; in checked studies, under half of the missing clones stem from an unresolved V gene, and the remainder is unexplained. The sample profile shows approximately 400,000 clones; about 90% of them were found once. The ten largest make up 1% to 1.5% of the sample. Sequenced sample: PBMCs or T cells enriched from blood (not recorded which). The receptors here all came from a man aged 25 to 40 who had recovered from COVID-19.

The rearrangement links TRBV6-5 to TRBJ1-3, with TRBD1 as a possible D gene (5 bases). The CDR3 runs to 13 residues. Germline values: CDR1 MNHEY, CDR2 SVGAGI. Trimming removed 8 bases from V and 4 bases from J, with 12 bases in between. The CDR3 nucleotides are TGTGCCAGCTTAACCAGGGCAGGAAACACCATATATTTT. Amino acid sequence: CASLTRAGNTIYF.

DNA of the CDR3: TGCAGCGTTGAAGGAAGGACACCGGGCTACACCTTC. It yields the protein CSVEGRTPGYTF. The rearrangement links TRBV29-1 to TRBJ1-2, with a weak D call TRBD1 (5 bases). Germline V gene sequence: CDR1 SQVTM, CDR2 ANQGSEA. The ends were cut back, 1 base at V and 8 bases at J, with 11 bases in the middle. The CDR3 runs 12 residues.

The genes are TRBV30 and TRBJ2-5, with D tentatively TRBD1 (5 bases). With 2 bases removed from V and 4 bases from J, the gap between germline ends came to 14 bases. The germline gives CDR1 GTSNPN, CDR2 SVGIG (reference sequence). The CDR3 has 14 residues. CDR3 loop: CAWSLGRVGETQYF. The CDR3, as DNA: TGTGCCTGGAGTTTAGGCAGGGTTGGAGAGACCCAGTACTTC.

The sample holds a few counts of this clone. The rearrangement uses TRBV5-6 and TRBJ1-6; TRBD1 aligns across 7 bases. CDR1 SGHDT and CDR2 YYEEEE come from the germline V gene. The CDR3 contains 16 residues. Losses at the gene ends were 6 bases for V and 11 bases for J; bases not matched to a gene: 17. The CDR3 region is CASNDPRQGLKAPLHF. In nucleotides, the CDR3 is TGTGCCAGCAACGACCCTCGACAGGGACTGAAGGCACCCCTCCACTTT.

V usage is TRBV23-1 and J usage is TRBJ1-1; D remains unclear. TRBV23-1 is classed as an ORF, of uncertain function. CDR3 length equals 10 residues. The V gene lost 9 bases and the J gene lost 7 bases, with 9 bases spanning the gap. The CDR3 sequence: CARYRVEAFF. The CDR3, as DNA: TGCGCCAGGTATCGGGTTGAAGCTTTCTTT.

The chain uses TRBV29-1 and TRBJ1-4; tentatively, D is TRBD1 (5 bases). The germline V gene has CDR1 SQVTM and CDR2 ANQGSEA. This CDR3 region has 11 residues. V was pared by 7 bases and J by 8 bases, with 11 bases between. CDR3 bases: TGCAGCGCGGGGCGACAGGAAAAACTGTTTTTT. Its translation is CSAGRQEKLFF.

To note about this clone: Other DNA sequences within the sample encode an identical CDR3. The chain links TRBV6-1 to TRBJ1-1; 8 bases fit TRBD1. Germline values: CDR1 MNHNS, CDR2 SASEGT. V was clipped by 1 base and J by 3 bases; unmatched bases: 1. The CDR3 is 14 residues long. In DNA, the CDR3 is TGTGCCAGCAGTGAAGACAGGGGGGACACTGAAGCTTTCTTT. Translation gives CASSEDRGDTEAFF.

The chain links TRBV2 to TRBJ1-4; the D is unclear. CDR3 length: 11 amino acids. Germline V gene data show CDR1 as SNHLY and CDR2 as FYNNEI. V lost 5 bases to trimming and J lost 4 bases, with 2 bases between them. The CDR3 region has the DNA TGTGCCAGCAGTCTTAATGAAAAACTGTTTTTT. Protein sequence: CASSLNEKLFF.

V gene TRBV4-3 combines with J gene TRBJ1-4; D remains unclear. Germline V gives CDR1 LGHNA, CDR2 YSLEER. The V end was cut by 4 bases, the J end by 2 bases, with 11 bases between. The CDR3 is made up of 15 amino acids. This chain's CDR3 is CASSPQAHTNEKLFF. The CDR3 nucleotides are TGCGCCAGCAGCCCCCAGGCTCACACTAATGAAAAACTGTTTTTT.

The chain links TRBV30 to TRBJ2-5, with D possibly TRBD1 on 6 matching bases. Trimming took off 2 bases at V and 5 bases at J, with 9 bases between the two ends. CDR3 length equals 12 residues. CDR1 is GTSNPN and CDR2 is SVGIG in the germline V gene (reference sequence). In nucleotides, the CDR3 is TGTGCCTGGAGTACAGGGTTGGAGACCCAGTACTTC. Its translation: CAWSTGLETQYF.

V and J are TRBV4-3 and TRBJ1-6; D is undetermined. Trimming removed 0 bases from V and 14 bases from J, with 17 bases in between. Per germline, CDR1 LGHNA and CDR2 YSLEER. The CDR3 runs to 15 residues. In DNA, the CDR3 is TGCGCCAGCAGCCAAGATCTAGACGGCCGAGTCACCCTCCACTTT. The encoded protein is CASSQDLDGRVTLHF.

This rearrangement joins TRBV12-5 to TRBJ2-7; 7 positions match TRBD1. Trimming cost V 3 bases and J 0 bases; bases outside gene matches: 5. Per germline, CDR1 LGHNT and CDR2 FRNRAP. This CDR3 region has 15 residues. For the CDR3, the DNA is TGTGCTAGTGGTTTTACAGGGGCCAGCTCCTACGAGCAGTACTTC. Translating gives CASGFTGASSYEQYF.

This sequence joins TRBV10-3 and TRBJ1-6; 7 bases are a match to TRBD1. The germline V gene encodes CDR1 ENHRY and CDR2 SYGVKD. This CDR3 comprises 14 residues. After removal of 6 bases from V and 7 bases from J, the junction contained 6 bases not matched to a gene. CDR3 DNA sequence: TGTGCCATCAGCTCGACAGGGATCAATTCACCCCTCCACTTT. As protein: CAISSTGINSPLHF.

This clone was counted a single time. The V and J genes are TRBV6-2 or TRBV6-3 and TRBJ2-7; tentative D call: TRBD1 (5 bases). V lost 2 bases and J 2 bases, leaving 13 bases between the germline ends. The CDR3 covers 15 residues. Looked up from germline, CDR1 is MNHEY and CDR2 is SVGEGT. For the CDR3, the DNA is TGTGCCAGCAGTTACGGGCAGGGATTTACCTACGAGCAGTACTTC. It translates to CASSYGQGFTYEQYF.